One sample yielded the 19 T cell receptor beta chains listed below, sequenced in a study of Tregs in tolerant kidney transplant recipients. The protocol was immunoSEQ multiplex PCR, while the TCRdb copy is restricted to in-frame clones and leaves out a portion. The table lists more than 60,000 clones, roughly 89% of them singletons. The sequencing here drew on CD4+ T cells from blood, taken before the transplant. These receptors originate from a human donor who received a combined kidney and bone marrow transplant.

CDR3 loop: CASSRLREYTDTQYF. In DNA, the CDR3 is TGTGCCAGCAGCCGCTTGCGGGAGTACACAGATACGCAGTATTTT. V usage is TRBV6-6 and J usage is TRBJ2-3; 7 bases map to TRBD2. In germline, CDR1 is MNHNY, CDR2 SVGAGI (reference sequence). V gave up 6 bases and J gave up 2 bases; unmatched junction bases: 8. The CDR3 spans 15 residues.

V and J are TRBV7-2 and TRBJ1-5; 10 bases line up with TRBD1. The germline V gene has CDR1 SGHTA and CDR2 FQGNSA. There are 15 residues in the CDR3. The J segment lost 5 bases and the V segment lost 5 bases, leaving 6 bases of the junction unmatched. CDR3 nucleotides: TGTGCCAGCAGCACAGGGACAGGGGATTATCAGCCCCAGCATTTT. It is translated as CASSTGTGDYQPQHF.

This chain connects TRBV5-1 to TRBJ2-1; 11 bases are a match to TRBD1. Unmatched junction bases numbered 1, after V lost 3 bases and J lost 8 bases. The germline CDR1 and CDR2 sequences are SGHRS and YFSETQ. The length of the CDR3 is 13 residues. CDR3 loop: CASSWGQGDEQFF. The DNA of the CDR3 is TGCGCCAGCAGCTGGGGACAGGGGGATGAGCAGTTCTTC.

V and J are TRBV11-3 and TRBJ2-3; D gene ambiguous. V lost 5 bases, J lost 5 bases, and 11 bases lay in between. The CDR3 covers 13 residues. Germline CDR1 is SGHNT and CDR2 is YENEEA. The CDR3 loop is CASSIQTGDTQYF. CDR3 nucleotides: TGTGCCAGCAGCATTCAAACCGGAGATACGCAGTATTTT. The whole variable domain, remainder taken from reference TRBV11-3 and TRBJ2-3, is EAGVVQSPRYKIIEKKQPVAFWCNPISGHNTLYWYLQNLGQGPELLIRYENEEAVDDSQLPKDRFSAERLKGVDSTLKIQPAELGDSAVYLCASSIQTGDTQYFGPGTRLTVL.

This chain joins TRBV7-2 and TRBJ2-5; TRBD1 matches at 7 bases. Germline CDR1 and CDR2: SGHTA and FQGNSA. The J segment lost 2 bases and the V segment lost 5 bases, leaving 8 bases of the junction unmatched. There are 15 residues in the CDR3. Here the CDR3 DNA reads TGTGCCAGCAGCGCCGCCGGGACAGCACAAGAGACCCAGTACTTC. Translating it yields CASSAAGTAQETQYF.

This chain connects TRBV30 to TRBJ2-2; D might be TRBD1 (6 bases). The V end was cut by 5 bases, the J end by 0 bases, with 16 bases between. Germline V gene lookup returns CDR1 GTSNPN and CDR2 SVGIG (reference sequence). The CDR3 runs 16 residues. The DNA of the CDR3 is TGTGCCTGGGTTGAACAGGGCTCTACGAACACCGGGGAGCTGTTTTTT. It yields the protein CAWVEQGSTNTGELFF.

The rearrangement joins TRBV19 to TRBJ1-2; D possibly corresponds to TRBD1 (5 bases). V was trimmed by 3 bases and J by 2 bases, leaving 10 bases between them. The CDR3 runs 14 residues. Germline assignment: CDR1 LNHDA and CDR2 SQIVND (reference sequence). The DNA of the CDR3 is TGTGCCAGTAGTATGAGGGACTTGAACTATGGCTACACCTTC. Its protein is CASSMRDLNYGYTF.

CDR3 residues: CASSFPSRVKNYGYTF. CDR3 DNA: TGTGCCAGCAGTTTCCCCAGCAGGGTGAAAAACTATGGCTACACCTTC. V gene TRBV28 combines with J gene TRBJ1-2, with D maybe TRBD1 (5 bases). Germline V gene data show CDR1 as MDHEN and CDR2 as SYDVKM. Trimming stripped 3 bases from V and 2 bases from J, with 16 bases between. The CDR3 has 16 amino acids.

The J gene is TRBJ2-7, the V gene TRBV7-9; no firm D call. Trimming removed 6 bases at V and 0 bases at J, with 9 bases between. This CDR3 is built from 13 residues. Germline V gene data show CDR1 as SEHNR and CDR2 as FQNEAQ (reference sequence). The CDR3 spells CASSSLPSYEQYF. DNA of the CDR3: TGTGCCAGCAGTTCCCTCCCCTCCTACGAGCAGTACTTC.

This clone was seen a single time. The chain is built from TRBV2 and TRBJ2-3; TRBD2 matches 10 bases. This CDR3 contains 15 residues. The V and J ends lost 4 bases and 3 bases, in that order; junction bases with no gene match: 4. Germline CDR1 SNHLY, CDR2 FYNNEI. DNA of the CDR3: TGTGCCAGCAGTGCCACTAGCGGGATGACAGATACGCAGTATTTT. As protein: CASSATSGMTDTQYF.

V and J are TRBV28 and TRBJ2-4, with D tentatively TRBD2 (5 bases). V was pared by 5 bases and J by 0 bases, with 11 bases between. Germline CDR1 is MDHEN and CDR2 is SYDVKM. The length of the CDR3 is 15 residues. The CDR3 DNA reads TGTGCCAGCAGTACGGACGGACTAGCCAAAAACATTCAGTACTTC. This sequence encodes CASSTDGLAKNIQYF.

The V gene is TRBV4-1, the J gene TRBJ2-5, with TRBD2 as a possible D gene (6 bases). Per the germline V gene, CDR1 is MGHRA and CDR2 is YSYEKL. The V end was cut by 0 bases, the J end by 5 bases, with 16 bases between. The CDR3 has 16 amino acids. This CDR3 is CASSQDRSGVRETQYF. As DNA, the CDR3 is TGCGCCAGCAGCCAAGATCGCTCGGGAGTGCGGGAGACCCAGTACTTC.

J is TRBJ1-1 and V is TRBV29-1; 7 bases map to TRBD1. The germline V gene has CDR1 SQVTM and CDR2 ANQGSEA. J gave up 8 bases and V 5 bases, and 8 bases lay outside the gene matches. The CDR3 length is 12 residues. The DNA of the CDR3 is TGCAGCGTTAACAAGGGACAGAGGGAAGCTTTCTTT. It codes for CSVNKGQREAFF.

The CDR3 DNA reads as TGTGCCAGCAGCGTAGACTCAGAGACCCAGTACTTC. Translated, it gives CASSVDSETQYF. The chain couples TRBV9 to TRBJ2-5, with D unresolved. The CDR3 runs 12 residues. CDR1 and CDR2 from the germline V gene are SGDLS and YYNGEE. V was shortened by 0 bases and J by 4 bases, with 4 bases between the two germline ends.

The J gene is TRBJ2-2, the V gene TRBV2; D unclear. Germline V lookup: CDR1 SNHLY, CDR2 FYNNEI. The germline V and J ends were trimmed by 2 bases and 2 bases, with 15 bases remaining between them. This CDR3 region has 17 residues. Here the CDR3 DNA reads TGTGCCAGCAGTGAAAAGTCACTACCCGCTAACACCGGGGAGCTGTTTTTT. It codes for CASSEKSLPANTGELFF.

This chain joins TRBV11-2 and TRBJ1-1; 9 bases align to TRBD1. CDR1 is SGHAT, CDR2 FQNNGV, per germline. V gave up 1 base and J gave up 3 bases; unmatched junction bases: 3. CDR3 length: 15 amino acids. As DNA, the CDR3 is TGTGCCAGCAGCTTAGGGACAGGGGCGTACACTGAAGCTTTCTTT. It yields the protein CASSLGTGAYTEAFF. The full variable domain, with the rest looked up from reference TRBV11-2 and TRBJ1-1, is EAGVAQSPRYKIIEKRQSVAFWCNPISGHATLYWYQQILGQGPKLLIQFQNNGVVDDSQLPKDRFSAERLKGVDSTLKIQPAKLEDSAVYLCASSLGTGAYTEAFFGQGTRLTVV.

The CDR3, as DNA: TGTGCCAGTAGTATTGACAGGGGCACTGAAGCTTTCTTT. It specifies CASSIDRGTEAFF. The chain is built from TRBV19 and TRBJ1-1, with 8 bases aligning to TRBD1. Germline V gene lookup returns CDR1 LNHDA and CDR2 SQIVND (reference sequence). Germline trimming cut 3 bases from V and 4 bases from J; bases unmatched to any gene: 1. The CDR3 sequence is 13 residues long. Filled out from reference TRBV19 and TRBJ1-1, the complete variable domain reads DGGITQSPKYLFRKEGQNVTLSCEQNLNHDAMYWYRQDPGQGLRLIYYSQIVNDFQKGDIAEGYSVSREKKESFPLTVTSAQKNPTAFYLCASSIDRGTEAFFGQGTRLTVV.

The chain employs TRBV9 and TRBJ2-5, with 7 bases identical to TRBD2. The CDR3 loop spans 18 amino acids. Germline V gene sequence: CDR1 SGDLS, CDR2 YYNGEE. Trimming took 4 bases from V and 2 from J; bases not matched to a gene: 17. The CDR3 sequence: CASSPRTSVRGMQETQYF. The CDR3 DNA reads TGTGCCAGCAGCCCAAGAACTAGCGTTAGAGGGATGCAAGAGACCCAGTACTTC. The full variable domain, in which reference TRBV9 and TRBJ2-5 provide the parts outside the CDR3, is DSGVTQTPKHLITATGQRVTLRCSPRSGDLSVYWYQQSLDQGLQFLIQYYNGEERAKGNILERFSAQQFPDLHSELNLSSLELGDSALYFCASSPRTSVRGMQETQYFGPGTRLLVL.

The chain recombines TRBV7-3 with TRBJ2-1, with D tentatively TRBD2 (5 bases). Germline CDR1 and CDR2: SGHTA and FQGTGA. The CDR3 consists of 13 residues. Trimming cost V 2 bases and J 9 bases, with 11 bases left between them. The CDR3 sequence is CASSLGSAGEQFF. For the CDR3, the DNA is TGTGCCAGCAGCTTAGGTAGCGCGGGTGAGCAGTTCTTC.